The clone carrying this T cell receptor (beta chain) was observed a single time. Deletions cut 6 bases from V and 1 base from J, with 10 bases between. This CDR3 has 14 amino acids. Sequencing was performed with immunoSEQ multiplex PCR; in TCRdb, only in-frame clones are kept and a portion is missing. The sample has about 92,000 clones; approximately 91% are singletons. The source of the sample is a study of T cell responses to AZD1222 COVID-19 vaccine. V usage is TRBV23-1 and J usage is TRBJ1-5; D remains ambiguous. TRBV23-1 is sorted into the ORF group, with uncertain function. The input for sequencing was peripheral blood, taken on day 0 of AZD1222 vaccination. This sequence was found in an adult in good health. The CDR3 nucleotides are TGCGCCAGCAGCCACCCAAGGAGCAATCAGCCCCAGCATTTT. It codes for CASSHPRSNQPQHF.